A single TCR beta chain is shown here with its context. Its antigen is not known. This record belongs to a study of cytomegalovirus exposure and HLA in healthy donors. Notes on the study in general: In terms of immune exposure information, only CMV serostatus was available. Common viral pathogens were later found to be apparently linked to several of the most significant clusters. In a later analysis, TCR beta V- and J-gene trimming showed a link to a missense DCLRE1C variant.

It was with 60 Vbeta and 13 Jbeta primers that the PCR ran. Using immunoSEQ multiplex PCR, the repertoire was profiled, and TCRdb retains in-frame clones only, with some absent. The sample lists under 200,000 clones, 80% occurring once. V was clipped by 4 bases and J by 3 bases, with 11 bases between them. The CDR3 runs 14 residues. The germline V gene has CDR1 SGHKS and CDR2 YYEKEE (reference sequence). Material for sequencing was PBMCs. The chain carries TRBV5-5 and TRBJ1-3, with a possible D match to TRBD1 (5 bases). The clonotype was recovered from a man aged 30 to 45 in good health and CMV-seronegative. CDR3 amino acids: CASSRDSSGNTIYF. CDR3 sequence (DNA): TGTGCCAGCAGCAGAGACAGTAGTGGAAACACCATATATTTT.